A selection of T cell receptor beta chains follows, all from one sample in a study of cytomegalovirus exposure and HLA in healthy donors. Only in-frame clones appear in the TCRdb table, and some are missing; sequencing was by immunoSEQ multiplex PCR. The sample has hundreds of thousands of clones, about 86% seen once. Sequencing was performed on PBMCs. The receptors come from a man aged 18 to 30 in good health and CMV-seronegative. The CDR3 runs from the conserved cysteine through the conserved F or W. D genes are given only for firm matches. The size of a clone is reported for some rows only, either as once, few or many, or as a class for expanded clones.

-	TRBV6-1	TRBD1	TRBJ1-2	TGTGCCAGCAGAAAACAGGGGGACTATGGCTACACCTTC	CASRKQGDYGYTF
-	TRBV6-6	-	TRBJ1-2	TGTGCCAGCAACGGGAGATTAGCTAACTATGGCTACACCTTC	CASNGRLANYGYTF
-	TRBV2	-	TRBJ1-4	TGTGCCAGCAGCCCCGGACAGCGTGCAACTAATGAAAAACTGTTTTTT	CASSPGQRATNEKLFF
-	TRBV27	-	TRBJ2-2	TGTGCCAGCAGTTTATGGCTAGGGGCCGGGGAGCTGTTTTTT	CASSLWLGAGELFF
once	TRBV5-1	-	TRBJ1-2	TGCGCCAGCAGCTTGGCACCGAGTGGGGCGGAGGGCTACACCTTC	CASSLAPSGAEGYTF
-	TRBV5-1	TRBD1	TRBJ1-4	TGCGCCAGCAGCTTGGGGACAGGGTTAAGAGAAAAACTGTTTTTT	CASSLGTGLREKLFF
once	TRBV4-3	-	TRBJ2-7	TGCGCCAGCAGCCAAGCCCCCGGGAACGAGCAGTACTTC	CASSQAPGNEQYF
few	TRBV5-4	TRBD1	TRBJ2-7	TGTGCCAGCAGCTTGACAGGGGGGTACGAGCAGTACTTC	CASSLTGGYEQYF
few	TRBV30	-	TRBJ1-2	TGTGCCTGGAGTAAAACAACGTTGGGCTACACCTTC	CAWSKTTLGYTF
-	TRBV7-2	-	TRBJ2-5	TGTGCCAGCAGCTTACTAGGCCAAGAGACCCAGTACTTC	CASSLLGQETQYF
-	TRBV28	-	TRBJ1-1	TGTGCCAGCAGTTTGACTCAGCCACAGAACACTGAAGCTTTCTTT	CASSLTQPQNTEAFF
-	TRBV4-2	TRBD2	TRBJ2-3	TGTGCCAGCAGCCAAGTCCTGGGGGGGGATACGCAGTATTTT	CASSQVLGGDTQYF
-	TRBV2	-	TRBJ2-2	TGTGCCAGCGTGGAGGGGACCAACACCGGGGAGCTGTTTTTT	CASVEGTNTGELFF
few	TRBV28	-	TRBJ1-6	TGTGCCAGCAGTTTATACTGGGAGAATTCACCCCTCCACTTT	CASSLYWENSPLHF
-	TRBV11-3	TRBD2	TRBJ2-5	TGTGCCAGCAGCGGGGGACTAGCTGAAGAGACCCAGTACTTC	CASSGGLAEETQYF
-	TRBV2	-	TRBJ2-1	TGTGCCAGCAGAGAAGTACAGGGAAAGCAGTTCTTC	CASREVQGKQFF
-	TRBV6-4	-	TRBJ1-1	TGTGCCAGCAGACCCACAACGGAGTACACTGAAGCTTTCTTT	CASRPTTEYTEAFF
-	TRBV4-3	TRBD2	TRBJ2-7	TGCGCCAGCAGCCAAGATTCTCCAGGTGGGAGGGCCGCAAACGAGCAGTACTTC	CASSQDSPGGRAANEQYF
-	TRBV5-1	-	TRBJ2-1	TGCGCCAGCAGCTTGGTAGACAGCTTAAACGGCAATGAGCAGTTCTTC	CASSLVDSLNGNEQFF
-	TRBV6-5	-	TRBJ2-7	TGTGCCAGCAGAACAGGGAGCTACGAGCAGTACTTC	CASRTGSYEQYF
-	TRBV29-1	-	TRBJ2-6	TGCAGCGTTGGTCAGGGCTCTGGGGCCAACGTCCTGACTTTC	CSVGQGSGANVLTF
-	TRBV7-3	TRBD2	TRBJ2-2	TGTGCCAGCAGCTCCGCTAGCGGGACCGGGGAGCTGTTTTTT	CASSSASGTGELFF
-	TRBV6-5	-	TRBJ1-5	TGTGCCAGGAGGGGAGGCGACAGCGGCAATCAGCCCCAGCATTTT	CARRGGDSGNQPQHF
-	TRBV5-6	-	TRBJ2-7	TGTGCCAGCAGCCTTACTAGCTACGAGCAGTACTTC	CASSLTSYEQYF
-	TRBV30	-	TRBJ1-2	TGTGCCTGGAGACACCGAACCCTCTATGGCTACACCTTC	CAWRHRTLYGYTF
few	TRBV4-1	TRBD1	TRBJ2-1	TGCGCCAGCAGCCTACAGGGGGGCGAGCAGTTCTTC	CASSLQGGEQFF
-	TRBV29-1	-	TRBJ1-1	TGCAGCGTTCGAACAGAGAACACTGAAGCTTTCTTT	CSVRTENTEAFF
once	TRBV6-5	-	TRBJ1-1	TGTGCCAGCAGTTCGCGGCTGAACACTGAAGCTTTCTTT	CASSSRLNTEAFF
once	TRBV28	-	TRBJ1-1	TGTGCCAGCAGTTTGGTTGGGCAGGAAGCTTTCTTT	CASSLVGQEAFF
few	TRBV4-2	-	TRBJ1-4	TGTGCCAGCAGCCAGGGAGGTCGATTTGAAAAACTGTTTTTT	CASSQGGRFEKLFF
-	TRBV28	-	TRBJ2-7	TGTGCCAGCAGCTCCAGGGTTTGGGAGCAGTACTTC	CASSSRVWEQYF
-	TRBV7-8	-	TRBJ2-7	TGTGCCAGCAGCTCGTCAGGGTACGAGCAGTACTTC	CASSSSGYEQYF
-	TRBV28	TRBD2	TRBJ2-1	TGTGCCAGCACCTTCTTAAGCCCCCCGGGGGGCAATGAGCAGTTCTTC	CASTFLSPPGGNEQFF
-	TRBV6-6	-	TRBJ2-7	TGTGCCAGCGGGGGCCGCCCCTACGAGCAGTACTTC	CASGGRPYEQYF
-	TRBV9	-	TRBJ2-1	TGTGCCAGCAGCGCCGTCGAAGAGAGAGATGAGCAGTTCTTC	CASSAVEERDEQFF
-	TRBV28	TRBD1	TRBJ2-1	TGTGCCACCAAGGGGGCCATTTTGCATGAGCAGTTCTTC	CATKGAILHEQFF
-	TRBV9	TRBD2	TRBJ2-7	TGTGCCAGCAGCCCCGGGGGGGGAGCTTCCTACGAGCAGTACTTC	CASSPGGGASYEQYF
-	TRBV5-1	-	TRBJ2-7	TGCGCCAGCAGCCGGCTAACTAGCTCCGACTCCTACGAGCAGTACTTC	CASSRLTSSDSYEQYF
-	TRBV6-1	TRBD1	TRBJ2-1	TGTGCCAGCAGTGAAATAGGGGGCGTTGAGCAGTTCTTC	CASSEIGGVEQFF
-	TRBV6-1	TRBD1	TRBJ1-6	TGTGCCAGCAGTGAAGCGCTCGTGGAGTTGGGACAGGGTCTTTCACCCCTCCACTTT	CASSEALVELGQGLSPLHF
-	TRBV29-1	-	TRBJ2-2	TGCAGCGTTATACAAATAAGAGGCGGGGAGCTGTTTTTT	CSVIQIRGGELFF